This note documents a single TCR beta chain sequence. What it binds is unknown. The source of the sample is a study of cytomegalovirus exposure and HLA in healthy donors. PCR used 60 Vbeta primers and 13 Jbeta primers. Data came from immunoSEQ multiplex PCR; TCRdb stores just in-frame clones and leaves some out. The table includes fewer than 200,000 clones, 55% to 70% detected once. Findings of the study overall: In vitro work confirmed that three CMV-associated chains recognize CMV antigens.

Germline V gene sequence: CDR1 SGHVS, CDR2 FQNEAQ. The CDR3 is 15 amino acids. Trimming stripped 5 bases from V and 1 base from J, with 14 bases between. The receptor was isolated from a middle-aged woman in good health and CMV-seropositive. V and J are TRBV7-8 and TRBJ1-1; a possible D gene is TRBD1 (5 bases). Material: PBMCs. The CDR3 is CASSPQFDRNTEAFF. The CDR3 coding sequence is TGTGCCAGCAGCCCCCAATTCGACAGGAACACTGAAGCTTTCTTT.